A single sample gave rise to the 17 T cell receptor beta chains below, sequenced in a study of blood T cell repertoires in COVID-19. TCRdb keeps only in-frame clones here, not all; method: immunoSEQ multiplex PCR. The table includes some 120,000 clones, over 75% detected once. Input material: peripheral blood. Source of these receptors: an elderly man with active or convalescent COVID-19.

This chain connects TRBV6-2 or TRBV6-3 to TRBJ2-7; 7 bases are a match to TRBD1. Germline CDR1 MNHEY, CDR2 SVGEGT. The CDR3 sequence is 16 residues long. The ends lost 2 bases at V and 2 bases at J; junction bases unmatched: 9. DNA of the CDR3: TGTGCCAGCAGTTACACGACAGGGAATAAGGCCTACGAGCAGTACTTC. This translates into CASSYTTGNKAYEQYF.

This clone was seen a handful of times. This rearrangement joins TRBV28 to TRBJ1-5; 7 bases align to TRBD1. V trimming: 6 bases; J trimming: 0 bases; junction bases outside the gene matches: 8. Germline CDR1 MDHEN, CDR2 SYDVKM. The CDR3 contains 16 residues. As DNA, the CDR3 is TGTGCCAGCAGCCGGACAGGAGACTTTAGCAATCAGCCCCAGCATTTT. It yields the protein CASSRTGDFSNQPQHF. Supplemented by reference TRBV28 and TRBJ1-5, the full variable domain reads DVKVTQSSRYLVKRTGEKVFLECVQDMDHENMFWYRQDPGLGLRLIYFSYDVKMKEKGDIPEGYSVSREKKERFSLILESASTNQTSMYLCASSRTGDFSNQPQHFGDGTRLSIL.

The chain carries TRBV2 and TRBJ2-5; 13 bases match TRBD2. With V trimmed by 8 bases and J by 5 bases, 8 bases remained unmatched. The CDR3 is made up of 15 amino acids. The germline V gene encodes CDR1 SNHLY and CDR2 FYNNEI. The chain's CDR3 is CASHTSGRAYETQYF. CDR3 in DNA: TGTGCCAGCCACACTAGCGGGAGGGCCTATGAGACCCAGTACTTC.

The J gene is TRBJ1-3, the V gene TRBV10-3, with D perhaps matching TRBD1 (5 bases). V was pared by 0 bases and J by 0 bases, with 12 bases between. Germline V lookup: CDR1 ENHRY, CDR2 SYGVKD. The CDR3 totals 17 residues. The CDR3 DNA sequence: TGTGCCATCAGTGAGTCGATGCGGGACCCCTCTGGAAACACCATATATTTT. Translated: CAISESMRDPSGNTIYF.

This chain connects TRBV28 to TRBJ2-7, with D perhaps TRBD1 (6 bases). The length of the CDR3 is 15 residues. The germline V gene has CDR1 MDHEN and CDR2 SYDVKM. The germline V and J ends were trimmed by 2 bases and 3 bases, with 14 bases remaining between them. DNA of the CDR3: TGTGCCAGCAGTTTAGAAAGACAGGCCTTCTACGAGCAGTACTTC. Translated, it gives CASSLERQAFYEQYF.

With regard to this clone: Other DNA sequences from this sample encode an identical CDR3 as well. This chain joins TRBV18 and TRBJ1-6; the match to TRBD1 covers 10 bases. The CDR3 sequence is 14 residues long. V shed 4 bases, J shed 7 bases, and the junction held 1 base outside the gene matches. CDR1 is KGHSH, CDR2 LQKENI, per germline. The CDR3 DNA reads as TGTGCCAGCTCACTGGGACAGGGGAATTCACCCCTCCACTTT. Its protein is CASSLGQGNSPLHF.

The chain is built from TRBV27 and TRBJ1-5; D perhaps matches TRBD1 (5 bases). The V gene lost 2 bases and the J gene lost 1 base, with 12 bases spanning the gap. The CDR3 sequence is 16 residues long. Germline lookup yields CDR1 MNHEY and CDR2 SMNVEV (reference sequence). This CDR3 is CASSLQGRRSNQPQHF. The CDR3 DNA reads as TGTGCCAGCAGTTTACAGGGCAGGCGGAGCAATCAGCCCCAGCATTTT.

This clone has more than one count but fewer than ten. This chain links TRBV6-5 with TRBJ2-7; 9 positions match TRBD2. V shed 4 bases, J shed 3 bases, and the junction held 4 bases outside the gene matches. The germline gives CDR1 MNHEY, CDR2 SVGAGI. The length of the CDR3 is 14 residues. The CDR3 sequence is CASSLAGADYEQYF. As DNA, the CDR3 is TGTGCCAGCAGTTTAGCGGGGGCCGACTACGAGCAGTACTTC.

This clone showed up just once. The chain links TRBV10-3 to TRBJ1-1; D possibly corresponds to TRBD1 (6 bases). V shed 3 bases and J shed 8 bases, with 7 bases lying between them. The CDR3 has 11 amino acids. Germline values: CDR1 ENHRY, CDR2 SYGVKD. CDR3 coding DNA: TGTGCCATCAGTGAAGGACAGGAAGCTTTCTTT. The encoded protein is CAISEGQEAFF.

The chain links TRBV5-8 to TRBJ2-1; D is unclear. Trimming left V 0 bases short and J 0 bases short, with 7 bases between. The CDR3 consists of 15 residues. Germline loops: CDR1 SGHTS, CDR2 YDEGEE. CDR3 DNA sequence: TGTGCCAGCAGCTTGGAGAGGAGCTCCTACAATGAGCAGTTCTTC. Protein: CASSLERSSYNEQFF.

V is TRBV18 and J is TRBJ1-2; TRBD1 matches 8 bases. Germline assignment: CDR1 KGHSH and CDR2 LQKENI. The CDR3 has 15 amino acids. J lost 5 bases, V lost 0 bases, and 5 bases had no gene match. The CDR3 DNA is TGTGCCAGCTCACCACCGACAGGGGAAAAGTATGGCTACACCTTC. It yields the protein CASSPPTGEKYGYTF.

The rearrangement links TRBV27 to TRBJ1-1, with D uncertain. CDR1 is MNHEY, CDR2 SMNVEV, per germline (reference sequence). This CDR3 has 15 residues. With 2 bases removed from V and 5 bases from J, the gap between germline ends came to 15 bases. The CDR3 protein is CASSLTGYEGTEAFF. CDR3 DNA: TGTGCCAGCAGTTTAACGGGCTACGAGGGAACTGAAGCTTTCTTT.

The chain recombines TRBV3-1 (or the pseudogene TRBV3-2) with TRBJ2-7; D perhaps matches TRBD1 (6 bases). The germline V gene has CDR1 LGHDT and CDR2 YNNKEL (reference sequence). The CDR3 has 15 amino acids. Trimming removed 3 bases at V and 3 bases at J, with 15 bases between. The CDR3 is CASSQGRGGSYEQYF. The CDR3 bases are TGTGCCAGCAGCCAGGGCAGGGGTGGCAGCTACGAGCAGTACTTC.

The chain links TRBV5-1 to TRBJ2-5; perhaps TRBD2 as D (5 bases). The germline V gene has CDR1 SGHRS and CDR2 YFSETQ. The CDR3 consists of 15 residues. The V and J ends lost 0 bases and 0 bases respectively, with 9 bases between them. The CDR3 loop reads CASSLGPGNQETQYF. The CDR3 DNA reads TGCGCCAGCAGCTTGGGTCCGGGGAACCAAGAGACCCAGTACTTC. Looking up the rest from reference TRBV5-1 and TRBJ2-5 gives the full variable domain: KAGVTQTPRYLIKTRGQQVTLSCSPISGHRSVSWYQQTPGQGLQFLFEYFSETQRNKGNFPGRFSGRQFSNSRSEMNVSTLELGDSALYLCASSLGPGNQETQYFGPGTRLLVL.

The chain combines TRBV20-1 with TRBJ2-7; 7 positions agree with TRBD2. The V gene end was trimmed by 3 bases and the J gene end by 3 bases; junction bases not matched to a gene: 5. The CDR3 loop spans 13 amino acids. Germline CDR1 DFQATT, CDR2 SNEGSKA (reference sequence). CDR3 region: CSASESSGYEQYF. The CDR3 coding sequence is TGCAGTGCTAGTGAGTCTAGCGGCTACGAGCAGTACTTC.

This rearrangement joins TRBV6-5 to TRBJ2-3, with 9 bases matching TRBD1. The germline CDR1 and CDR2 sequences are MNHEY and SVGAGI. Trimming took 5 bases from V and 1 from J; bases not matched to a gene: 4. This CDR3 has 15 amino acids. The CDR3 reads CASSPRTGGTDTQYF. In nucleotides, the CDR3 is TGTGCCAGCAGTCCAAGGACAGGGGGCACAGATACGCAGTATTTT.

The table lists this clone with a count of one. The chain uses TRBV11-2 and TRBJ1-4; possibly TRBD1 for D (6 bases). Germline values: CDR1 SGHAT, CDR2 FQNNGV. Trimming took 1 base from V and 11 from J, leaving 17 bases between them. This CDR3 has 15 residues. CDR3 in amino acids: CASSLAGTPSEKLFF. The DNA of the CDR3 is TGTGCCAGCAGCTTAGCCGGGACACCCTCGGAGAAACTGTTTTTT.